The present entry profiles one T cell receptor (beta chain) with its context. Its antigen remains unidentified. This specimen belongs to a study of OX40 agonist ivuxolimab in advanced cancers. Whole-study context: Earlier treatment with anti-PD-1, anti-PD-L1 or anti-CTLA-4 was permitted, and 30% to 40% had received some.

Assay: immunoSEQ multiplex PCR; the TCRdb copy retains only in-frame clones and omits some. The sample includes some 23,000 clones, approximately 90% of them seen just once. The study's findings and limits: Low clonal expansion, among the lowest seen, marked partial responders at 0.1-3.0 mg/kg. At 0.1 to 3.0 mg/kg, CD4+ and CD8+ blood T cells expanded clonally by week 6. Mean expanded clone counts were higher in CD8+ than CD4+ T cells.

The CDR3 extends over 10 amino acids. V lost 3 bases and J lost 12, with 11 bases in between. Germline CDR1 SQVTM, CDR2 ANQGSEA. Sequencing used CD4+ or CD8+ T cells sorted from blood, obtained in a trial of the OX40 agonist ivuxolimab. The receptor's source is an adult with an advanced solid tumor such as melanoma, head and neck, liver or kidney cancer. This sequence joins TRBV29-1 and TRBJ1-2, with a weak D call TRBD1 (6 bases). The CDR3 sequence: CSVDEQGNTF. CDR3 in DNA: TGCAGCGTTGATGAACAGGGTAACACCTTC.